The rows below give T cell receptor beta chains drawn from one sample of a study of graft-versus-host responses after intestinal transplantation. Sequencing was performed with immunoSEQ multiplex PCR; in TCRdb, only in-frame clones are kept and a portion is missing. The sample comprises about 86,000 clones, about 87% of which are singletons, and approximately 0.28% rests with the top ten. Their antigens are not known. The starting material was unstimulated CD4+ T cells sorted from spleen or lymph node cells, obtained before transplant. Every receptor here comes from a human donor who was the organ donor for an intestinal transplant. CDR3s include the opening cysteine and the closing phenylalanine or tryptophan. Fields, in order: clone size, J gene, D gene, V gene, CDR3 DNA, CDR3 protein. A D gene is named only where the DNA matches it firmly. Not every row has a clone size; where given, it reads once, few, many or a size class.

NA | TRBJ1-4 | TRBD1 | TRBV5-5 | TGTGCCAGCAGCTTGCTACAGGGGATGAGGACAACTAATGAAAAACTGTTTTTT | CASSLLQGMRTTNEKLFF
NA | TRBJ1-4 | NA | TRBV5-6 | TGTGCCAGCAGCTTGACAGGGGAAAAACTGTTTTTT | CASSLTGEKLFF
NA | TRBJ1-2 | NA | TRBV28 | TGTGCCAGCAGCCATAAGGACAGCCCCCGGAGGGGCTACACCTTC | CASSHKDSPRRGYTF
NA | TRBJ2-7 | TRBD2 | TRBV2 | TGTGCCAGCCCCAGCGGGGGCAAGTACGAGCAGTACTTC | CASPSGGKYEQYF
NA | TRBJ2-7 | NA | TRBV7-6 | TGTGCCAGCAGCTTAGGGGGAGCTGACTACGAGCAGTACTTC | CASSLGGADYEQYF
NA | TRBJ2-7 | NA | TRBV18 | TGTGCCAGCTCACCACTGGGAGACTTCGACTACGAGCAGTACTTC | CASSPLGDFDYEQYF
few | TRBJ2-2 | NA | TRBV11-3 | TGTGCCAGCAGCTTAGCCACACGATACACCGGGGAGCTGTTTTTT | CASSLATRYTGELFF
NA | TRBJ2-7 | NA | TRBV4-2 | TGTGCCAGCAGCCACGTTAGCCACCGGGGGGCCCACGAGCAGTACTTC | CASSHVSHRGAHEQYF
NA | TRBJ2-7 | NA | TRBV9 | TGTGCCAGCAGCGCATCCGGGACATCGGACGAGCAGTACTTC | CASSASGTSDEQYF
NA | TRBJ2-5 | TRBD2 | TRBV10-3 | TGTGCCATCAGTGAGAGGAGACTAGCGGGAGGGTCAGAGACCCAGTACTTC | CAISERRLAGGSETQYF
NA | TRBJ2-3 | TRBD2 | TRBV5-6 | TGTGCCAGCAGGCTGCGGGGGGGCGGCCCAGATACGCAGTATTTT | CASRLRGGGPDTQYF
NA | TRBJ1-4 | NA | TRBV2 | TGTGCCAGCGGGAGGGGTCCAACTAATGAAAAACTGTTTTTT | CASGRGPTNEKLFF
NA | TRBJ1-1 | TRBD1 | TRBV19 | TGTGCCAGTAGGAACAGGGGGCGAGACACTGAAGCTTTCTTT | CASRNRGRDTEAFF
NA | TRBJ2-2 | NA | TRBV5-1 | TGCGCCAGCAGCTTGAGTGTGCGGGGTAACACCGGGGAGCTGTTTTTT | CASSLSVRGNTGELFF
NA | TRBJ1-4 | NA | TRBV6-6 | TGTGCCAGCACGAGGGGGTCTGTAAGTGAAAAACTGTTTTTT | CASTRGSVSEKLFF
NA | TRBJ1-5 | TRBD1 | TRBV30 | TGTGCCTTTAAATCGAACAGGGGAGAGTGGTTCGGCAATCAGCCCCAGCATTTT | CAFKSNRGEWFGNQPQHF
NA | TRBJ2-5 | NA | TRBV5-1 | TGCGCCAGCAGCTTGAGGACTCCCCAAGAGACCCAGTACTTC | CASSLRTPQETQYF
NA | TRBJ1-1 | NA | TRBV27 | TGTGCCAGCTCCCGGGACACGAGCACTGAAGCTTTCTTT | CASSRDTSTEAFF
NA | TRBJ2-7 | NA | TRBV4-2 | TGTGCCAGCAGCCAAGATCTATGGGCCGTCGAACCCTACGAGCAGTACTTC | CASSQDLWAVEPYEQYF
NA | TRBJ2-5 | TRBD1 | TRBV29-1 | TGCAGCGCGGTTCACAGGGGACGAGAGACCCAGTACTTC | CSAVHRGRETQYF
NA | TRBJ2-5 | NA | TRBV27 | TGTGCCAGCAGTTGGCAAGTAGGCGGGATAGAGACCCAGTACTTC | CASSWQVGGIETQYF
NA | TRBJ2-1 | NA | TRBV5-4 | TGTGCCAGCAGCTTCGGGGTTGTGAGCTCCTACAATGAGCAGTTCTTC | CASSFGVVSSYNEQFF
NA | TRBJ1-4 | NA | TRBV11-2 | TGTGCCAGCAGCTTTGGGAGCCAGGTGACTAATGAAAAACTGTTTTTT | CASSFGSQVTNEKLFF
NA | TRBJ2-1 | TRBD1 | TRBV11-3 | TGTGCCAGCAGCCTCGGGACAGGGGAGTACAATGAGCAGTTCTTC | CASSLGTGEYNEQFF
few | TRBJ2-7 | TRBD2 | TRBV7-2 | TGTGCCAGCAGCTTAGAGTCTAGCGGGAGATACGAGCAGTACTTC | CASSLESSGRYEQYF
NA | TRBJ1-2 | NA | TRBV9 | TGTGCCAGCAGCTCAACCGGAGGCAGCCTAAACGATGGCTACACCTTC | CASSSTGGSLNDGYTF
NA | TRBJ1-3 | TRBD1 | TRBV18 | TGTGCCGGAGCCCGGGACAGGGGTGGAAACACCATATATTTT | CAGARDRGGNTIYF
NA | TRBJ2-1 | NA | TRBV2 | TGTGCCAGCAGGGACAGCAGCTCCTACAATGAGCAGTTCTTC | CASRDSSSYNEQFF
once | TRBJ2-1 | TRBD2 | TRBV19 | TGTGCCAGTAGTAACCAGGGACTAGCGGCCTACAATGAGCAGTTCTTC | CASSNQGLAAYNEQFF
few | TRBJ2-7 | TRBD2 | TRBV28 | TGTGCCAGCAGCGGCAGACTAGCGGGTAGGGGGGTGGTGGAGCAGTACTTC | CASSGRLAGRGVVEQYF
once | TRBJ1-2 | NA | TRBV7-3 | TGTGCCAGCAGCTCCAAGGGGGACAACTATGGCTACACCTTC | CASSSKGDNYGYTF
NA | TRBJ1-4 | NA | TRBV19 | TGTGCCAGTAGTCGACGAAGGGGGAGCGGTGAAAAACTGTTTTTT | CASSRRRGSGEKLFF
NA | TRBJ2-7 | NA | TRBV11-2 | TGTGCCAGCAGCTTGGACAGCTACGAGCAGTACTTC | CASSLDSYEQYF
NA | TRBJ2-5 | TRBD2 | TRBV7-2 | TGTGCCAGCAGTGGACTAGCGGAAGAGACCCAGTACTTC | CASSGLAEETQYF
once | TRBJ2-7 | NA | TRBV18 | TGTGCCAGCTCACCCCCTCCCCCCCACAGGAGCTCCTACGAGCAGTACTTC | CASSPPPPHRSSYEQYF
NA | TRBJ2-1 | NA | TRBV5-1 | TGCGCCAGCAGCTCCGACAATCTCAATGAGCAGTTCTTC | CASSSDNLNEQFF
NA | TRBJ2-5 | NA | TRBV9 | TGTGCCAGCAGCCTGGGGGGTGGCAGGGCGTACCAAGAGACCCAGTACTTC | CASSLGGGRAYQETQYF
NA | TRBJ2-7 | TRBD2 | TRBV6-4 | TGTGCCAGCAACCCGAGGAAGCGGGAAAGGTACGAGCAGTACTTC | CASNPRKRERYEQYF
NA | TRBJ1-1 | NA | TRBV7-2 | TGTGCCAGCAGCTTATTCCGGGTGGACACTGAAGCTTTCTTT | CASSLFRVDTEAFF
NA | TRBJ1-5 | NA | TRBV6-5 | TGTGCCAGCAGTTACACAGGACATCAGCCCCAGCATTTT | CASSYTGHQPQHF
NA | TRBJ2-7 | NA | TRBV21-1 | TGTGCCAGCAGCAAAGTTAGCGGGGTTTACGAGCAGTACTTC | CASSKVSGVYEQYF
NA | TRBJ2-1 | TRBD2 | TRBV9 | TGTGCCAGCAGCGCCCGGGACTACACCTACAATGAGCAGTTCTTC | CASSARDYTYNEQFF